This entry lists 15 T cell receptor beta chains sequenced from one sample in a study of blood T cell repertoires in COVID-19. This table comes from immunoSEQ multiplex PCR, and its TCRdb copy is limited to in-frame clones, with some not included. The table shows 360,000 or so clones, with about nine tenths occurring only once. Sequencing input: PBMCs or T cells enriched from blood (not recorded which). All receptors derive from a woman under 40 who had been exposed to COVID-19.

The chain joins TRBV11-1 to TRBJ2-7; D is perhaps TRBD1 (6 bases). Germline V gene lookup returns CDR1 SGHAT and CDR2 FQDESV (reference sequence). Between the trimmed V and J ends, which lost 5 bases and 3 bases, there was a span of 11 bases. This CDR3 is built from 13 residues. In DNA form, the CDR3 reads TGTGCCAGCAGCGCGGGCAGGGGCTACGAGCAGTACTTC. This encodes CASSAGRGYEQYF.

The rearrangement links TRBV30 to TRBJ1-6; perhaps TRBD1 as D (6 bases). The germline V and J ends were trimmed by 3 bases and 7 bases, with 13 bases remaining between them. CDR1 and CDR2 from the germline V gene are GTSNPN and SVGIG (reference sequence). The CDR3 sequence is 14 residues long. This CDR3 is CAWSLDRLNSPLHF. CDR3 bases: TGTGCCTGGAGCCTTGACAGGTTGAATTCACCCCTCCACTTT.

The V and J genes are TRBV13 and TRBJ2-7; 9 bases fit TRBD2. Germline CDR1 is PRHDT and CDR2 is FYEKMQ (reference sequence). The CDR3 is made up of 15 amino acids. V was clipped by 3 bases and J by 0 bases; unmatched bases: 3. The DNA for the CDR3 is TGTGCCAGCAGCTTTCCAGCGGGAGGCTCCTACGAGCAGTACTTC. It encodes CASSFPAGGSYEQYF.

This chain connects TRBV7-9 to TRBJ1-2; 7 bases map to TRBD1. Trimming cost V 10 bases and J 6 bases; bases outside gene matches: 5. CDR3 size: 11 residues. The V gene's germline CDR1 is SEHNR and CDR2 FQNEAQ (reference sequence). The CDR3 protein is CAIRGGHGYTF. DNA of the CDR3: TGTGCCATCCGAGGGGGCCATGGCTACACCTTC.

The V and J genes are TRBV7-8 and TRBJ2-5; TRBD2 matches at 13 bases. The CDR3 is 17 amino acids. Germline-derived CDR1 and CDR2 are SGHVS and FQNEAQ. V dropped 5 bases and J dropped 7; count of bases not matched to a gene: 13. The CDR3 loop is CASSQSPGTSGTGTQYF. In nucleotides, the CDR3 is TGTGCCAGCAGCCAAAGTCCCGGGACTAGCGGGACGGGGACCCAGTACTTC. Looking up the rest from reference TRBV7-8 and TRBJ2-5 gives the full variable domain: GAGVSQSPRYKVAKRGQDVALRCDPISGHVSLFWYQQALGQGPEFLTYFQNEAQLDKSGLPSDRFFAERPEGSVSTLKIQRTQQEDSAVYLCASSQSPGTSGTGTQYFGPGTRLLVL.

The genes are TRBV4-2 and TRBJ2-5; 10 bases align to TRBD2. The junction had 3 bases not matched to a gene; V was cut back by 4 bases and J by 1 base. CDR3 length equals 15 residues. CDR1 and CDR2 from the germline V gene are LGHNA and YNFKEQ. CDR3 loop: CASSLQREGQETQYF. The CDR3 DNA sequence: TGTGCCAGCAGCCTTCAGCGGGAGGGCCAAGAGACCCAGTACTTC.

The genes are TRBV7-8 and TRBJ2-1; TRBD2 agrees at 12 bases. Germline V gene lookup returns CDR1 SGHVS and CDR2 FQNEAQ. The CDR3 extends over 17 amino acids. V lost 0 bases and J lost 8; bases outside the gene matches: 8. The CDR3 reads CASSLALTSGSFYEQFF. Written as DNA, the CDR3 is TGTGCCAGCAGCTTAGCGTTGACTAGCGGGAGTTTTTATGAGCAGTTCTTC.

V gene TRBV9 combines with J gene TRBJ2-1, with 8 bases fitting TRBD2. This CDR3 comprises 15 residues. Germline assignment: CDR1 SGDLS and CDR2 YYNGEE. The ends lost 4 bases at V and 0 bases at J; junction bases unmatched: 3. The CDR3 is CASSTSGGSYNEQFF. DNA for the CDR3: TGTGCCAGCAGCACCAGCGGGGGCTCCTACAATGAGCAGTTCTTC.

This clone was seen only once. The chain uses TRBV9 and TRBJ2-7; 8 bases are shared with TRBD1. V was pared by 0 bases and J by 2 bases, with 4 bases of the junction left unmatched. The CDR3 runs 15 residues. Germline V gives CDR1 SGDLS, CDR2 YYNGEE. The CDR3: CASSVGAGGPYEQYF. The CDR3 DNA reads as TGTGCCAGCAGCGTAGGGGCAGGGGGCCCCTACGAGCAGTACTTC.

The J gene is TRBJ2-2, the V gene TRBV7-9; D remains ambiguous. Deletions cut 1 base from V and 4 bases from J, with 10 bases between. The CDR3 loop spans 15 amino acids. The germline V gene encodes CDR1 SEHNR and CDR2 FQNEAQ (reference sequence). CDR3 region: CASSLGFGSTGELFF. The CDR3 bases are TGTGCCAGCAGCTTAGGATTCGGTAGCACCGGGGAGCTGTTTTTT.

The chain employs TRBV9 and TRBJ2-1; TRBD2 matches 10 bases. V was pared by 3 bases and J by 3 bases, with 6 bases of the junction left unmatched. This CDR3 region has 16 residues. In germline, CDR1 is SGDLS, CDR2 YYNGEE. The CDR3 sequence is CASSAFKREGYNEQFF. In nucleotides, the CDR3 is TGTGCCAGCAGCGCCTTTAAGCGGGAGGGCTACAATGAGCAGTTCTTC.

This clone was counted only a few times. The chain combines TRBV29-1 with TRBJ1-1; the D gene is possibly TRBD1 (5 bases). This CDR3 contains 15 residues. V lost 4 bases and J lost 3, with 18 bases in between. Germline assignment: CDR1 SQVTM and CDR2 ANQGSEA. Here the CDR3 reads CSVGMGSGADTEAFF. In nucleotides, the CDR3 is TGCAGCGTTGGAATGGGGAGCGGGGCCGACACTGAAGCTTTCTTT.

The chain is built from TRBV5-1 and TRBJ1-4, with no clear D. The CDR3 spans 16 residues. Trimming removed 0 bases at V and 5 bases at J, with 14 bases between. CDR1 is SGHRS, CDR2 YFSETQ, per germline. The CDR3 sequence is CASSLGAAGGNEKLFF. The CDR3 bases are TGCGCCAGCAGCTTGGGGGCCGCAGGTGGGAATGAAAAACTGTTTTTT.

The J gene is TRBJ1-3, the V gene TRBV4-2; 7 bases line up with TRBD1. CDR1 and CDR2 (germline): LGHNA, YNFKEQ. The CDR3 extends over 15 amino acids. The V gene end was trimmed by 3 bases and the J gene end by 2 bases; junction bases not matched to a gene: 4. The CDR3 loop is CASSQITGAGNTIYF. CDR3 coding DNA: TGTGCCAGCAGCCAGATCACAGGGGCTGGAAACACCATATATTTT.

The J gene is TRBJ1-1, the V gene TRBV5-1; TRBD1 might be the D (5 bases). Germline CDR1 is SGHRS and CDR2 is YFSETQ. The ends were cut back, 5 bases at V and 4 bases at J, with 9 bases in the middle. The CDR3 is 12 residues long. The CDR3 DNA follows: TGCGCCAGCAGTTGGGGGGGCACTGAAGCTTTCTTT. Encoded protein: CASSWGGTEAFF.